The 26 T cell receptor beta chains presented below share a single source sample, sequenced in a study of radiotherapy plus CTLA-4 blockade in lung cancer. The table came from immunoSEQ multiplex PCR; TCRdb's copy has only in-frame clones and leaves some out. Of some 15,000 clones in the sample, 72% are singletons; the top ten hold about 53%. Sequencing used peripheral blood, obtained from a patient treated with radiotherapy plus ipilimumab. The receptors here all came from a human donor with non-small cell lung cancer whose response to radiotherapy plus ipilimumab could not be evaluated.

By share, this clone ranks as medium-sized. The chain couples TRBV27 to TRBJ1-1; 12 bases map to TRBD1. V lost 5 bases and J lost 4; bases outside the gene matches: 2. The CDR3 consists of 14 residues. From germline, CDR1 is MNHEY and CDR2 SMNVEV (reference sequence). CDR3 nucleotides: TGTGCCAGCAGTGGGACAGGGGGCGCCACTGAAGCTTTCTTT. Encoded protein: CASSGTGGATEAFF.

This chain links TRBV5-4 with TRBJ1-4; D may be TRBD1 (6 bases). Trimming removed 1 base at V and 6 bases at J, with 13 bases between. The CDR3 has 15 amino acids. Germline V gene sequence: CDR1 SGHNT, CDR2 YYREEE (reference sequence). The CDR3 spells CASSLRGAGDEKLFF. The CDR3 coding sequence is TGTGCCAGCAGCTTGAGGGGGGCGGGGGATGAAAAACTGTTTTTT.

This clone was counted between two and nine times. V is TRBV10-2 and J is TRBJ1-2; D is undetermined. The length of the CDR3 is 17 residues. The V end was cut by 0 bases, the J end by 6 bases, with 20 bases between. Germline-derived CDR1 and CDR2 are WSHSY and SAAADI. The CDR3, as DNA: TGCGCCAGCAGTGAGTCGATAGGCGGCACAACCTTACATGGCTACACCTTC. It codes for CASSESIGGTTLHGYTF.

The chain joins TRBV5-1 to TRBJ1-4, with D tentatively TRBD1 (5 bases). V was cut by 1 base and J by 8 bases, with 12 bases left in between. This CDR3 is built from 14 residues. Germline V gene data show CDR1 as SGHRS and CDR2 as YFSETQ. The CDR3 sequence is CASSLKGGDEKLFF. In nucleotides, the CDR3 is TGCGCCAGCAGCTTGAAAGGAGGGGACGAAAAACTGTTTTTT.

The chain uses TRBV11-2 and TRBJ1-2, with TRBD1 matching over 7 bases. This CDR3 is built from 13 residues. Trimming cost V 3 bases and J 4 bases; bases outside gene matches: 2. Germline-derived CDR1 and CDR2 are SGHAT and FQNNGV. The CDR3, as DNA: TGTGCCAGCAGCTTGGACAGGATCTATGGCTACACCTTC. Encoded protein: CASSLDRIYGYTF.

The genes are TRBV30 and TRBJ1-5; possible D gene TRBD1, 5 bases. The CDR3 loop spans 14 amino acids. V was shortened by 0 bases and J by 6 bases, with 12 bases between the two germline ends. Germline assignment: CDR1 GTSNPN and CDR2 SVGIG (reference sequence). CDR3 sequence (DNA): TGTGCCTGGAGTGTATTGCAGGGCGGTCAGCCCCAGCATTTT. It specifies CAWSVLQGGQPQHF.

The rearrangement joins TRBV7-8 to TRBJ2-7, with unresolved D. CDR3 length: 14 amino acids. Germline-derived CDR1 and CDR2 are SGHVS and FQNEAQ. V lost 5 bases and J lost 2, with 13 bases in between. CDR3 residues: CASSRAGLTYEQYF. The CDR3, as DNA: TGTGCCAGCAGCCGCGCCGGTCTAACCTACGAGCAGTACTTC.

In its sample, this clone was seen a few times. V gene TRBV5-1 combines with J gene TRBJ1-2; possibly TRBD1 for D (5 bases). Trimming stripped 4 bases from V and 3 bases from J, with 10 bases between. This CDR3 spans 13 amino acids. Germline CDR1 SGHRS, CDR2 YFSETQ. Here the CDR3 DNA reads TGCGCCAGCAGCGGAGGGGTGGACTATGGCTACACCTTC. Its protein product is CASSGGVDYGYTF.

The chain links TRBV4-3 to TRBJ2-3; D unclear. With 1 base removed from V and 0 bases from J, the gap between germline ends came to 11 bases. From germline, CDR1 is LGHNA and CDR2 YSLEER. The CDR3 loop spans 16 amino acids. CDR3 nucleotides: TGCGCCAGCAGCCAAGGTCGGTTCGGTAGCACAGATACGCAGTATTTT. This codes for CASSQGRFGSTDTQYF.

The chain recombines TRBV6-5 with TRBJ1-6, with 10 bases identical to TRBD1. CDR3 length: 15 amino acids. Germline V gene data show CDR1 as MNHEY and CDR2 as SVGAGI. V lost 2 bases and J lost 6; bases outside the gene matches: 1. The CDR3 sequence: CASSYGDRGNSPLHF. In DNA, the CDR3 is TGTGCCAGCAGTTACGGGGACAGGGGTAATTCACCCCTCCACTTT.

Written as DNA, the CDR3 is TGTGCCAGCAGCGTCGCCGGGACAAAGGGTAGTGATACGCAGTATTTT. Translation: CASSVAGTKGSDTQYF. The genes are TRBV9 and TRBJ2-3; TRBD1 is a possible D gene (6 bases). V dropped 2 bases and J dropped 6 bases, with 19 bases sitting between them. CDR3 length equals 16 residues. Germline CDR1 and CDR2: SGDLS and YYNGEE.

The chain is built from TRBV6-1 and TRBJ1-2, with TRBD1 matching 9 bases. This CDR3 spans 14 amino acids. J lost 7 bases, V lost 7 bases, and 10 bases had no gene match. Germline V lookup: CDR1 MNHNS, CDR2 SASEGT. In DNA, the CDR3 is TGTGCCAGCAAATTAGGACAGGGGATACCTGGCTACACCTTC. This codes for CASKLGQGIPGYTF.

CDR3 DNA: TGTGCCAGCAGTCTAAAATATGAGCAGTTCTTC. Its translation is CASSLKYEQFF. The chain is built from TRBV2 and TRBJ2-1; D remains unclear. The CDR3 runs to 11 residues. V shed 5 bases and J shed 8 bases, with 7 bases lying between them. CDR1 is SNHLY and CDR2 is FYNNEI in the germline V gene.

This clone was detected once. This sequence joins TRBV6-6 and TRBJ2-1; 7 nucleotides align to TRBD2. There are 16 residues in the CDR3. Germline loops: CDR1 MNHNY, CDR2 SVGAGI (reference sequence). V dropped 6 bases and J dropped 1; count of bases not matched to a gene: 9. The chain's CDR3 is CASSPRLAKSYNEQFF. The CDR3 DNA follows: TGTGCCAGCAGCCCCAGACTAGCAAAATCCTACAATGAGCAGTTCTTC.

In this sample, this clone turned up a few times. The chain joins TRBV5-4 to TRBJ2-3; 8 nucleotides align to TRBD2. Per the germline V gene, CDR1 is SGHNT and CDR2 is YYREEE (reference sequence). Losses at the gene ends were 4 bases for V and 3 bases for J; bases not matched to a gene: 7. This CDR3 comprises 15 residues. CDR3 loop: CASSLTGGPTDTQYF. CDR3 sequence (DNA): TGTGCCAGCAGCCTGACGGGGGGGCCTACAGATACGCAGTATTTT.

The chain recombines TRBV9 with TRBJ2-5; tentatively, D is TRBD2 (6 bases). The V end lost 0 bases, the J end lost 1 base, and 10 bases lay between the germline ends. Germline CDR1 reads SGDLS; CDR2 reads YYNGEE. The CDR3 runs to 15 residues. The CDR3 DNA sequence: TGTGCCAGCAGCGTAGTTCCCGGGGGCCAAGAGACCCAGTACTTC. Its protein is CASSVVPGGQETQYF. The entire variable domain, with the rest obtained from reference TRBV9 and TRBJ2-5, is as follows: DSGVTQTPKHLITATGQRVTLRCSPRSGDLSVYWYQQSLDQGLQFLIQYYNGEERAKGNILERFSAQQFPDLHSELNLSSLELGDSALYFCASSVVPGGQETQYFGPGTRLLVL.

There are a few counts of this clone. The genes are TRBV30 and TRBJ2-6; 9 bases align to TRBD1. CDR1 and CDR2 (germline): GTSNPN, SVGIG (reference sequence). J was trimmed by 5 bases and V by 3 bases; bases with no gene match: 17. The CDR3 totals 19 residues. The CDR3 spells CAWSALWDRESSRANVLTF. The CDR3 nucleotides read TGTGCCTGGAGCGCACTCTGGGACAGGGAGTCCTCAAGGGCCAACGTCCTGACTTTC.

This sequence joins TRBV9 and TRBJ1-1; D remains unclear. The V and J ends lost 0 bases and 1 base respectively, with 7 bases between them. This CDR3 has 14 amino acids. Germline CDR1 is SGDLS and CDR2 is YYNGEE. CDR3 region: CASSVGGRNTEAFF. The DNA for the CDR3 is TGTGCCAGCAGCGTAGGTGGCAGGAACACTGAAGCTTTCTTT.

V gene TRBV7-8 combines with J gene TRBJ2-7, with 8 bases aligning to TRBD2. V lost 5 bases and J lost 3; bases outside the gene matches: 6. Germline CDR1 SGHVS, CDR2 FQNEAQ. The CDR3 is 14 amino acids. The CDR3 sequence: CASSHPGGGYEQYF. DNA for the CDR3: TGTGCCAGCAGCCATCCGGGAGGGGGCTACGAGCAGTACTTC. Drawing the rest from reference TRBV7-8 and TRBJ2-7, the complete variable domain is GAGVSQSPRYKVAKRGQDVALRCDPISGHVSLFWYQQALGQGPEFLTYFQNEAQLDKSGLPSDRFFAERPEGSVSTLKIQRTQQEDSAVYLCASSHPGGGYEQYFGPGTRLTVT.

In regard to this clone: It may be a read error: a sequence one base away is much more abundant. The rearrangement links TRBV5-1 to TRBJ2-7, with 7 bases identical to TRBD2. The CDR3 spans 14 residues. Germline V gene data show CDR1 as SGHRS and CDR2 as YFSETQ. The CDR3 sequence: CASSLEGGTNERYF. The CDR3 nucleotides are TGCGCCAGCAGCTTGGAGGGAGGGACTAACGAGCGGTACTTC.

In regard to this clone: Since no conserved phenylalanine or tryptophan closes the CDR3, a read error is the likely cause. No DNA is shown, since the ends of the CDR3 on it are uncertain; the CDR3 is the one TCRdb lists. This sequence joins TRBV7-7 and TRBJ1-1; TRBD1 reflects the table's D call only, with no check against the DNA. Including both end residues, the CDR3 is 14 amino acids long. Germline V gene sequence: CDR1 SSHAT, CDR2 FNYEAQ (reference sequence). CDR3 amino acids: CASSPSGVGTEAFL.

There are a few counts of this clone. The chain joins TRBV19 to TRBJ2-2; weak D call: TRBD1 (5 bases). CDR1 and CDR2 (germline): LNHDA, SQIVND (reference sequence). With 3 bases removed from V and 7 bases from J, the gap between germline ends came to 12 bases. CDR3 size: 14 residues. The CDR3 loop reads CASSIPGWNGELFF. The CDR3 nucleotides are TGTGCCAGTAGTATTCCAGGGTGGAACGGGGAGCTGTTTTTT. Full variable domain (outside the CDR3, taken from reference TRBV19 and TRBJ2-2): DGGITQSPKYLFRKEGQNVTLSCEQNLNHDAMYWYRQDPGQGLRLIYYSQIVNDFQKGDIAEGYSVSREKKESFPLTVTSAQKNPTAFYLCASSIPGWNGELFFGEGSRLTVL.

The chain recombines TRBV1 with TRBJ2-7; TRBD2, the D gene given by the table, was not confirmed from the DNA. TRBV1 is a recognized pseudogene. The CDR3 is made up of 17 amino acids. CDR3 loop: CTSSQVVQRGVSYEQYF. CDR3 bases: TGCACCAGCAGCCAAGTCGTCCAGCGGGGGGTTTCCTACGAGCAGTACTTC.

This clone has more than one count but fewer than ten. The V and J genes are TRBV27 and TRBJ2-2, with D unresolved. V was shortened by 1 base and J by 5 bases, with 8 bases between the two germline ends. Germline CDR1 MNHEY, CDR2 SMNVEV (reference sequence). This CDR3 is built from 14 residues. The CDR3 spells CASSLYRSTGELFF. Written as DNA, the CDR3 is TGTGCCAGCAGTTTATACCGGAGTACCGGGGAGCTGTTTTTT.

CDR3 nucleotide sequence: TGTGCCAGTAGTATTAAAAGGAGAGCTTTCTTT. This translates into CASSIKRRAFF. The rearrangement links TRBV19 to TRBJ1-1; no firm D call. Trimming stripped 3 bases from V and 10 bases from J, with 9 bases between. CDR1 is LNHDA, CDR2 SQIVND, per germline (reference sequence). The CDR3 loop spans 11 amino acids.

The rearrangement links TRBV19 to TRBJ1-1; D is uncertain. Trimming stripped 8 bases from V and 5 bases from J, with 21 bases between. The CDR3 spans 15 residues. Germline CDR1 reads LNHDA; CDR2 reads SQIVND (reference sequence). In DNA form, the CDR3 reads TGTGCCAGTGGAGAGTCCATAGGAGGGAAAACTGAAGCTTTCTTT. It codes for CASGESIGGKTEAFF.